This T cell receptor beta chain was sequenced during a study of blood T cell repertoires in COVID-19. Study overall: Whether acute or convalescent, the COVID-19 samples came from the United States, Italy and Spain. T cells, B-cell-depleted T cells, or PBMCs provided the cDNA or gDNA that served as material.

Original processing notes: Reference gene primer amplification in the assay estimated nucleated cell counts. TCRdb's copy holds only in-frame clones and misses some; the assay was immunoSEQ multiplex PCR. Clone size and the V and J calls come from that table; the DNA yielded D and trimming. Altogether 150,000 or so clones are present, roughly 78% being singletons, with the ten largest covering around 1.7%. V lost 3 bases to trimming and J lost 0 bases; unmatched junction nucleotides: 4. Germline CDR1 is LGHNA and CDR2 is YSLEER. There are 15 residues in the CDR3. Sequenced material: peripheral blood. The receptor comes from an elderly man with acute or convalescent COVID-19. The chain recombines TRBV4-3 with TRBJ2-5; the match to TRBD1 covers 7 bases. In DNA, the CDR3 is TGCGCCAGCAGCCAGGACAGGCTGTACCAAGAGACCCAGTACTTC. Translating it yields CASSQDRLYQETQYF.